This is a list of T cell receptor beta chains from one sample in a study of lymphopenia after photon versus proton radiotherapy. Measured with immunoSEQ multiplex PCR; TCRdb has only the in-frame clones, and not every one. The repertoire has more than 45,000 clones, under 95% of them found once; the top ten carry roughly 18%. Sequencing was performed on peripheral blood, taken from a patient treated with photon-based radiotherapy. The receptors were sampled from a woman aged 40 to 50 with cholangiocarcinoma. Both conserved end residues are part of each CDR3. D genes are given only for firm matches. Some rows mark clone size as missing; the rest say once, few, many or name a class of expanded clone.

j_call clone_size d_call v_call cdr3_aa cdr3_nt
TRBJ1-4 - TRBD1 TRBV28 CASSSRDRDEKLFF TGTGCCAGCAGTTCCCGGGACAGGGACGAAAAACTGTTTTTT
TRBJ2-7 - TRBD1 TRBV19 CASSKRGHTYEQYF TGTGCCAGTAGTAAAAGGGGGCACACCTACGAGCAGTACTTC
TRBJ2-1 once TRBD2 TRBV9 CASSASAGGASNEQFF TGTGCCAGCAGCGCCTCGGCGGGAGGGGCGTCGAATGAGCAGTTCTTC
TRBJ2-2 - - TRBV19 CASSSTGTLNTGELFF TGTGCCAGTAGCTCAACCGGGACTTTGAACACCGGGGAGCTGTTTTTT
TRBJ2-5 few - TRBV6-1 CASSPRRGGETQYF TGTGCCAGCAGTCCCCGACGGGGTGGAGAGACCCAGTACTTC
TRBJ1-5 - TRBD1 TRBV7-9 CASSLGQGRRGNQPQHF TGTGCCAGCAGCTTGGGACAGGGACGGCGCGGCAATCAGCCCCAGCATTTT
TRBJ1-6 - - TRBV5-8 CASSFRTGPLHF TGTGCCAGCAGCTTCAGGACTGGACCCCTCCACTTT
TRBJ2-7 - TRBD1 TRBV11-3 CAYRGRDSLSYEQYF TGTGCTTATAGGGGCCGGGACAGCCTTTCCTACGAGCAGTACTTC
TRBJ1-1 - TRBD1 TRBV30 CAWGTGPNTEAFF TGTGCCTGGGGGACAGGGCCAAACACTGAAGCTTTCTTT
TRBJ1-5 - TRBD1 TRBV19 CASSAGQGGHQPQHF TGTGCCAGTAGTGCCGGACAGGGAGGGCATCAGCCCCAGCATTTT
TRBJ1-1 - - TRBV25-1 CATGTAVKAFF TGTGCCACCGGGACGGCGGTTAAAGCTTTCTTT
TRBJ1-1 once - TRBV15 CATSIGVDTEAFF TGTGCCACCAGCATAGGGGTGGACACTGAAGCTTTCTTT
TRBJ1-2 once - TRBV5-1 CASSLGPGAPNYGYTF TGCGCCAGCAGCTTGGGACCGGGGGCGCCTAACTATGGCTACACCTTC
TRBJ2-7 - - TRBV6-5 CASRQAYEQYF TGTGCCAGCAGGCAAGCGTATGAGCAGTACTTC
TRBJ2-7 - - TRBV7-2 CASSFRNSGSYEQYF TGTGCCAGCAGCTTTAGGAATTCGGGGTCCTACGAGCAGTACTTC
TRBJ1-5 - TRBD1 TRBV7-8 CASSFTGVSNQPQHF TGTGCCAGCAGCTTCACAGGGGTTAGCAATCAGCCCCAGCATTTT
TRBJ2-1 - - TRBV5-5 CASSPARIYNEQFF TGTGCCAGCAGTCCCGCGAGGATTTACAATGAGCAGTTCTTC
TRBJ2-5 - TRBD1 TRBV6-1 CASSGTGEETQYF TGTGCCAGCAGCGGGACAGGGGAAGAGACCCAGTACTTC
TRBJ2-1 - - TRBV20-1 CSAQNYNEQFF TGCAGTGCTCAAAACTACAATGAGCAGTTCTTC
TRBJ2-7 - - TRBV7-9 CASSLGDYEQYF TGTGCCAGCAGCTTAGGGGACTACGAGCAGTACTTC
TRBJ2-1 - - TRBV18 CASSPTIRDEQFF TGTGCCAGCTCACCAACAATCCGCGATGAGCAGTTCTTC
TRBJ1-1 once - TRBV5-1 CASSFTGPLPNTEAFF TGCGCCAGCAGCTTTACAGGCCCACTGCCGAACACTGAAGCTTTCTTT
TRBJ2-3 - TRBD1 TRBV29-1 CSVELTGGFIADTQYF TGCAGCGTTGAACTAACAGGGGGCTTTATCGCAGATACGCAGTATTTT
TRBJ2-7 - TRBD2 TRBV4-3 CASSQDIAGGAYEQYF TGCGCCAGCAGCCAAGATATCGCGGGGGGAGCCTACGAGCAGTACTTC
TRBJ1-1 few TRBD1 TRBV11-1 CASSPDRGWAEAFF TGTGCCAGCAGCCCTGACAGGGGTTGGGCTGAAGCTTTCTTT
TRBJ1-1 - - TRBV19 CASSMSSYGAFHTEAFF TGTGCCAGTAGTATGTCGTCTTACGGAGCGTTTCACACTGAAGCTTTCTTT
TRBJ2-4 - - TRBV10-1 CASSESKSPAKNIQYF TGCGCCAGCAGTGAGTCGAAGTCTCCGGCCAAAAACATTCAGTACTTC
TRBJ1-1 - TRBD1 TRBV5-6 CASSLGTGATEAFF TGTGCCAGCAGCTTGGGGACAGGGGCGACTGAAGCTTTCTTT
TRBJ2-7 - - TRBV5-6 CASSRGWGEQYF TGTGCCAGCAGCCGGGGCTGGGGCGAGCAGTACTTC
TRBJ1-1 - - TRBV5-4 CASTPSRDLNTEAFF TGTGCCAGCACCCCCTCGAGGGACTTGAACACTGAAGCTTTCTTT
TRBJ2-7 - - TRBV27 CASSTPLGSVVYEQYF TGTGCCAGCAGTACACCCCTTGGTAGCGTGGTCTACGAGCAGTACTTC